A selection of T cell receptor beta chains follows, all from one sample in a study of Ad26.COV2.S vaccination and SARS-CoV-2 variants. The repertoire was sequenced with immunoSEQ multiplex PCR; TCRdb's copy has only in-frame clones and lacks some. Of about 680,000 clones listed, roughly nine tenths are singletons. This specimen was peripheral blood, taken in a trial of Ad26.COV2.S vaccine versus placebo. The receptors were gathered from a person between 18 and 65 years old who received the Ad26.COV2.S COVID-19 vaccine or a placebo. Each CDR3 is given with its conserved first and last residue. The D gene is left open where the match is weak. Not every row has a clone size; where given, it reads once, few, many or a size class.

J gene	V gene	clone size	D gene	CDR3 DNA	CDR3 protein
TRBJ2-1	TRBV5-6	once	TRBD2	TGTGCCAGCAGCCGTGGACTAGCGGGAGGGTTCTCCTACAATGAGCAGTTCTTC	CASSRGLAGGFSYNEQFF
TRBJ1-1	TRBV10-1	.	TRBD1	TGCGCCAGCAGTGAGGAAGGACAGGGAGGCACTGAAGCTTTCTTT	CASSEEGQGGTEAFF
TRBJ2-5	TRBV11-2	.	TRBD2	TGTGCCAGCAGCCAGGCTAGCGGGAGGGCCGGGGAGACCCAGTACTTC	CASSQASGRAGETQYF
TRBJ2-7	TRBV5-6	.	.	TGTGCCAGCAGCCAGGACGGGAGCGAGCAGTACTTC	CASSQDGSEQYF
TRBJ2-7	TRBV7-2	.	.	TGTGCCAGCAGCACCCCGGAGGCCTACGAGCAGTACTTC	CASSTPEAYEQYF
TRBJ1-2	TRBV6-4	.	.	TGTGCCAGCAGTGACTCCGTGGGGACGGATACTAACTATGGCTACACCTTC	CASSDSVGTDTNYGYTF
TRBJ2-3	TRBV24-1	.	.	TGTGCCACCAGTGATTTGAGGGGAGCAGATACGCAGTATTTT	CATSDLRGADTQYF
TRBJ2-7	TRBV7-2	.	.	TGTGCCAGCAGCTCTAGCGTCTTCAGCTCCTACGAGCAGTACTTC	CASSSSVFSSYEQYF
TRBJ2-2	TRBV2	.	.	TGTGCCAGCAGTGGTGAAGCGAACACCGGGGAGCTGTTTTTT	CASSGEANTGELFF
TRBJ2-3	TRBV19	.	.	TGTGCCACTAGCGAATACACAGATACGCAGTATTTT	CATSEYTDTQYF
TRBJ1-2	TRBV7-9	.	.	TGTGCCAGCAGCCCACTCAAGGGCTACACCTTC	CASSPLKGYTF
TRBJ1-3	TRBV19	.	TRBD1	TGTGCCAGTAAGGCAGGGGGAAGTTCTGGAAACACCATATATTTT	CASKAGGSSGNTIYF
TRBJ2-2	TRBV24-1	.	.	TGTGCCACCAGCCCATCGGGGAACACCGGGGAGCTGTTTTTT	CATSPSGNTGELFF